This T cell receptor beta chain appears in the sequencing data of a study of blood T cell repertoires in COVID-19. Study-wide context: From T cells, B-cell-depleted T cells, or PBMCs came the material, which was cDNA or gDNA.

The CDR3 loop spans 17 amino acids. V was shortened by 1 base and J by 2 bases, with 18 bases between the two germline ends. The germline V gene has CDR1 SGDLS and CDR2 YYNGEE. Method: immunoSEQ multiplex PCR; TCRdb's copy keeps in-frame clones and lacks some. The table records approximately 280,000 clones, approximately 88% of them present only once. The receptor's source is a man aged 18 to 35 with active or convalescent COVID-19. V and J are TRBV9 and TRBJ1-1; D is unclear. Sequenced material: peripheral blood. The CDR3 nucleotides read TGTGCCAGCAGCGTATTCGAGGGCCCTCTTCTCAACACTGAAGCTTTCTTT. Its protein product is CASSVFEGPLLNTEAFF.